This T cell receptor beta chain was recorded in a study of cytomegalovirus exposure and HLA in healthy donors. Researchers ran the PCR with 60 Vbeta and 13 Jbeta primers. Profiling relied on immunoSEQ multiplex PCR, and the TCRdb table lists in-frame clones only, not all of them. The sample shows 180,000 or so clones, approximately 81% of them seen only once. This CDR3 comprises 15 residues. From germline, CDR1 is LNHNV and CDR2 YYDKDF (reference sequence). Trimming shortened V by 3 bases and J by 2 bases, and 12 bases separated the two germline ends. The sequencing input was PBMCs. This chain connects TRBV15 to TRBJ2-3, with a tentative D call TRBD2 (5 bases). This sequence originates from a woman aged 18 to 35 in good health and CMV-seronegative. This CDR3 is CATSRRTSYTDTQYF. The CDR3 bases are TGTGCCACCAGCAGGCGGACTTCTTACACAGATACGCAGTATTTT.